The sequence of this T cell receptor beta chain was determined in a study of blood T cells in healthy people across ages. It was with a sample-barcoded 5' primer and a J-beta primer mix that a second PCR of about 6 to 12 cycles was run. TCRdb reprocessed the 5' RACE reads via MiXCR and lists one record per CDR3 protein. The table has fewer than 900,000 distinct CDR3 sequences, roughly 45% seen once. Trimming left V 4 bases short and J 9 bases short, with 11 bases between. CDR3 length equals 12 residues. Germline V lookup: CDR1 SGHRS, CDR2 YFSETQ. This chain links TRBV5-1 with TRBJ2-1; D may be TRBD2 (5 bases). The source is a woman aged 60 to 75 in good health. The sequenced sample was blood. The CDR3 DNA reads TGCGCCAGCAGCCCAGGACTGGGTGAGCAGTTCTTC. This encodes CASSPGLGEQFF.